The TCR beta chain described here comes from a study of T cells in Graves' hyperthyroidism and ophthalmopathy. The CDR3 is made up of 17 amino acids. Germline CDR1 reads SGHTA; CDR2 reads FQGTGA. V trimming: 0 bases; J trimming: 6 bases; junction bases outside the gene matches: 5. The source material, RNA transcripts, was used to amplify TCR beta CDR3 regions. The HTBI set primed first-round TCR CDR3 RT-PCR. Each CDR3 protein gets one entry after TCRdb re-called the multiplex PCR reads with MiXCR. This table holds some 300,000 distinct CDR3 sequences, 16% found once. The receptor was derived from a man aged 30 to 39 with Graves' hyperthyroidism. Sequences were obtained from blood. The chain links TRBV7-3 to TRBJ2-3; 14 bases are shared with TRBD2. The CDR3: CASSLTGTSGSSDTQYF. In nucleotides, the CDR3 is TGTGCCAGCAGCTTAACCGGGACTAGCGGGAGTAGTGATACGCAGTATTTT.